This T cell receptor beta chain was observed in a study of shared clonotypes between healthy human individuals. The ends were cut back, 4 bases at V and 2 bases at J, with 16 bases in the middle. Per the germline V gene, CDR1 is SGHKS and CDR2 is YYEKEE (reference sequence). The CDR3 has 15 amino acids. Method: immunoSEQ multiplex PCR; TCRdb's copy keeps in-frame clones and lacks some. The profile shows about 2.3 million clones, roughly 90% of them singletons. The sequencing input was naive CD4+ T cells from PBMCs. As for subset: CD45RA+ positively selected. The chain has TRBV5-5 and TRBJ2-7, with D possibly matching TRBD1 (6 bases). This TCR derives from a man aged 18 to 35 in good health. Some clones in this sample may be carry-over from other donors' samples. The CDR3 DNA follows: TGTGCCAGCAGCCAAGGGGGTACAGGGCCCTACGAGCAGTACTTC. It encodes CASSQGGTGPYEQYF.